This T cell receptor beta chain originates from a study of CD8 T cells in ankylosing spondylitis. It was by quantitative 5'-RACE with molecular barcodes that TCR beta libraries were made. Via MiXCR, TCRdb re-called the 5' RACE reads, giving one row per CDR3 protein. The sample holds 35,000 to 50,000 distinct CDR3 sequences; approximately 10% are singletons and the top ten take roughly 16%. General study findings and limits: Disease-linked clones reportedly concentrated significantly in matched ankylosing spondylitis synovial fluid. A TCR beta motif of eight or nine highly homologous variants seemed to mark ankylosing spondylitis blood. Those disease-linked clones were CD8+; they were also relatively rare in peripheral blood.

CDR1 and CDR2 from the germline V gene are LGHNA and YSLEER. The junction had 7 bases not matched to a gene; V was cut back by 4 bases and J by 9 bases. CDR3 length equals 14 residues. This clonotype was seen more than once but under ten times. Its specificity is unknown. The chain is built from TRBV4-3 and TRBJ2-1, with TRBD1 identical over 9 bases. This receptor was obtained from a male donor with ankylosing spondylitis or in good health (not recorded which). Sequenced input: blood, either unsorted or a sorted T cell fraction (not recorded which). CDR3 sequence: CASSLRDREGEQFF. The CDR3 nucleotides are TGCGCCAGCAGCCTTAGGGACAGGGAGGGTGAGCAGTTCTTC.